The present entry profiles one TCR beta chain with its context. This receptor's antigen is unknown. Qualities for individual bases were not recorded, and no much larger clone is one base off. The immunoSEQ Assay, a bias-controlled multiplex PCR, was used to amplify TCRbeta CDR3 regions from genomic DNA. On the study's bioinformatics: The number of nucleated cells in each sample was estimated from the amplification of reference gene primers within the assay. To quantify the absolute abundance of each unique TCRbeta CDR3 rearrangement, sequence reads were collapsed and filtered. For each sample, productive Simpson clonality was calculated as the square root of Simpson's diversity index across productive rearrangements. The table was pulled from immuneACCESS by TCRdb, which kept in-frame rearrangements only. Such tables lose some clones; where checked, under half of the loss comes from unresolved V genes, and the rest has no known cause. The D gene and trimming were derived from the DNA, and the V and J assignments and clone size from that table. This sample gives 120,000 or so clones in total; around 82% of them show up just once. About 5.4% of the sample rests with the top ten.

The V end gives up 6 bases and the J end 1 base, leaving 9 bases in the junction not matched to a gene. Looking up the germline V gene (reference sequence) yields CDR1 SEHNR and CDR2 FQNEAQ. The CDR3 runs 15 residues from the cysteine to the phenylalanine. The retained sequence is limited to the CDR3, 45 bases, with the frame set at the first base. The data are from a study of blood T cell repertoires in COVID-19 (dated by TCRdb to the early 2020s). With respect to the entire study: Collaborator samples came from the United States, Italy and Spain and covered acute and convalescent phases of COVID-19. The prospective study material was composed of cDNA or gDNA derived from T cells, B-cell-depleted T cells, or PBMCs. The dataset comprised deeply sampled blood TCRbeta repertoires from subjects exposed to, actively infected with, or recovered from COVID-19. The repertoires were released in a freely available public database meant as a resource for research on the immune response to SARS-CoV-2. Samples came from the ongoing ImmuneRACE study (first 160 participants) plus 1,254 subjects from 6 global collaborators. Nearly every sample came with metadata listing a de-identified subject ID, COVID-19 status, age in years and sex. Where HLA class I and class II types were available, the types were taken from metadata supplied by the sample provider, not from assay-based typing. The paper's findings and limits, for the study overall: Clinical and demographic metadata were provided uncurated, with the amount varying by source and participant.

Whole blood was collected in K2EDTA tubes by collaborating institutions according to the institutions' own protocols. For TCRbeta analysis, collaborator samples were shipped as frozen whole blood, as isolated PBMCs, or as DNA extracted from either sample type. The sequenced material came from peripheral blood. The receptor comes from an elderly man with active or convalescent COVID-19. In this chain, TRBV7-9 is recombined with TRBJ2-7, with TRBD1 matching 7 junction bases. The nucleotide sequence is given as TGTGCCAGCAGACCAGACAGGGAGTCATCCTACGAGCAGTACTTC. This gives the protein CASRPDRESSYEQYF.